A single sample is the source of the 20 T cell receptor beta chains below, sequenced in a study of cytotoxic CD8 clonotypes in ibrutinib-treated CLL. TCRdb's table, derived via immunoSEQ multiplex PCR, lists solely in-frame clones and lacks some. This sample carries about 180,000 clones, roughly four fifths of them seen once, and the ten largest clones take 4.6%. Sequences were derived from PBMCs, sampled after 24 months of ibrutinib treatment. The receptors shown here come from a human donor with chronic lymphocytic leukemia.

The chain couples TRBV7-9 to TRBJ2-1; possible D gene TRBD1, 5 bases. Trimming removed 4 bases from V and 3 bases from J, with 10 bases in between. This CDR3 has 14 amino acids. Germline V gives CDR1 SEHNR, CDR2 FQNEAQ (reference sequence). This CDR3 is CASSSPTGYNEQFF. CDR3 sequence (DNA): TGTGCCAGCAGCTCCCCTACAGGCTACAATGAGCAGTTCTTC.

V gene TRBV18 combines with J gene TRBJ2-2; D is ambiguous. Per germline, CDR1 KGHSH and CDR2 LQKENI. V shed 5 bases and J shed 1 base, with 5 bases lying between them. This CDR3 region has 13 residues. CDR3 sequence (DNA): TGTGCCAGCTCATCCCGGAACACCGGGGAGCTGTTTTTT. Its protein product is CASSSRNTGELFF.

The chain is built from TRBV5-1 and TRBJ2-7; 7 nucleotides match TRBD1. Trimming cost V 4 bases and J 2 bases; bases outside gene matches: 9. The CDR3 contains 15 residues. Germline V CDR1 and CDR2: SGHRS, YFSETQ. CDR3 in amino acids: CASSLTGANTYEQYF. As DNA, the CDR3 is TGCGCCAGCAGCCTCACAGGGGCCAATACCTACGAGCAGTACTTC.

The V call is TRBV11-3, the J call TRBJ2-7, with a tentative D call TRBD1 (6 bases). CDR1 is SGHNT, CDR2 YENEEA, per germline. V was trimmed by 4 bases and J by 7 bases, leaving 23 bases between them. This CDR3 contains 16 residues. The CDR3 spells CASSSGPGTPSGEQYF. CDR3 coding DNA: TGTGCCAGCAGCTCAGGCCCCGGGACACCCTCTGGAGAGCAGTACTTC.

The V call is TRBV28, the J call TRBJ2-7; 14 bases map to TRBD2. Trimming took 6 bases from V and 0 from J; bases not matched to a gene: 13. The germline V gene encodes CDR1 MDHEN and CDR2 SYDVKM. This CDR3 contains 19 residues. The CDR3: CASRSGLAGVYPGSYEQYF. As DNA, the CDR3 is TGTGCCAGCAGATCGGGACTAGCGGGAGTCTATCCTGGCTCCTACGAGCAGTACTTC.

The chain couples TRBV9 to TRBJ1-4; a weak D match, TRBD1 (6 bases). In germline, CDR1 is SGDLS, CDR2 YYNGEE. The V end was cut by 4 bases, the J end by 0 bases, with 10 bases between. The CDR3 sequence is 15 residues long. CDR3 DNA sequence: TGTGCCAGCAGCCCCACAGGGACAACTAATGAAAAACTGTTTTTT. Amino acid sequence: CASSPTGTTNEKLFF.

The chain has TRBV5-1 and TRBJ1-1, with D perhaps matching TRBD1 (5 bases). V lost 2 bases to trimming and J lost 7 bases, with 6 bases between them. Germline CDR1 SGHRS, CDR2 YFSETQ. The CDR3 contains 11 residues. CDR3 protein: CASSLGDEAFF. Written as DNA, the CDR3 is TGCGCCAGCAGCTTAGGGGATGAAGCTTTCTTT.

The chain uses TRBV4-1 and TRBJ1-1; a possible D gene is TRBD1 (6 bases). Germline-derived CDR1 and CDR2 are MGHRA and YSYEKL. The CDR3 is made up of 15 amino acids. Between the trimmed V and J ends, which lost 1 base and 4 bases, there was a span of 13 bases. The CDR3 coding sequence is TGCGCCAGCAGCCAAGTTTTTCAGGGGTCCACTGAAGCTTTCTTT. It translates to CASSQVFQGSTEAFF.

The V call is TRBV9, the J call TRBJ2-3; D is unclear. The CDR3 consists of 16 residues. V dropped 3 bases and J dropped 4 bases, with 18 bases sitting between them. CDR1 is SGDLS and CDR2 is YYNGEE in the germline V gene. Written as DNA, the CDR3 is TGTGCCAGCAGCGGAGTTTCGCCTTCACTTTCAGATACGCAGTATTTT. This codes for CASSGVSPSLSDTQYF.

In this sample, this clone turned up many times. The chain carries TRBV13 and TRBJ2-1; tentatively, D is TRBD2 (6 bases). The CDR3 consists of 15 residues. Germline assignment: CDR1 PRHDT and CDR2 FYEKMQ (reference sequence). The germline V and J ends were trimmed by 5 bases and 0 bases, with 11 bases remaining between them. CDR3 bases: TGTGCCAGCAGCGCCGGGGGTAGCTCCTACAATGAGCAGTTCTTC. It codes for CASSAGGSSYNEQFF. Filled out from reference TRBV13 and TRBJ2-1, the complete variable domain reads AAGVIQSPRHLIKEKRETATLKCYPIPRHDTVYWYQQGPGQDPQFLISFYEKMQSDKGSIPDRFSAQQFSDYHSELNMSSLELGDSALYFCASSAGGSSYNEQFFGPGTRLTVL.

V and J are TRBV5-6 and TRBJ2-7; perhaps TRBD2 as D (6 bases). Trimming took off 0 bases at V and 4 bases at J, with 17 bases between the two ends. The CDR3 covers 16 residues. In germline, CDR1 is SGHDT, CDR2 YYEEEE. CDR3 loop: CASSLVGTGRSYEQYF. The CDR3 DNA follows: TGTGCCAGCAGCTTGGTTGGGACCGGGAGATCGTACGAGCAGTACTTC.

CDR3 region: CASSPRDTGELFF. The CDR3 bases are TGTGCCAGCAGCCCCCGGGACACCGGGGAGCTGTTTTTT. This chain connects TRBV11-2 to TRBJ2-2; D is uncertain. V shed 5 bases and J shed 3 bases, with 7 bases lying between them. This CDR3 spans 13 amino acids. The germline V gene encodes CDR1 SGHAT and CDR2 FQNNGV.

The chain is built from TRBV6-4 and TRBJ2-7; D remains ambiguous. CDR1 and CDR2 (germline): MRHNA, SNTAGT. The length of the CDR3 is 14 residues. V was cut by 2 bases and J by 2 bases, with 10 bases left in between. The CDR3 sequence: CASSDGSQTYEQYF. In DNA form, the CDR3 reads TGTGCCAGCAGTGACGGCAGTCAGACCTACGAGCAGTACTTC.

This clone was detected many times. The chain employs TRBV4-1 and TRBJ1-1; D unclear. The CDR3 runs to 15 residues. Per the germline V gene, CDR1 is MGHRA and CDR2 is YSYEKL. Trimming cost V 2 bases and J 6 bases, with 16 bases left between them. In DNA, the CDR3 is TGCGCCAGCAGCCAACCAGGCAGCGCCCAACCTGAAGCTTTCTTT. Its protein product is CASSQPGSAQPEAFF.

The rearrangement uses TRBV20-1 and TRBJ2-3, with unresolved D. Germline V gene lookup returns CDR1 DFQATT and CDR2 SNEGSKA (reference sequence). The V end lost 5 bases, the J end lost 6 bases, and 6 bases lay between the germline ends. The CDR3 runs 10 residues. CDR3 loop: CSAFEDTQYF. CDR3 nucleotides: TGCAGTGCTTTTGAGGATACGCAGTATTTT.

This clone was counted only a few times. The chain is built from TRBV5-6 and TRBJ1-5; D call uncertain. Trimming took 4 bases from V and 6 from J, leaving 8 bases between them. The CDR3 runs to 12 residues. The germline gives CDR1 SGHDT, CDR2 YYEEEE. DNA for the CDR3: TGTGCCAGCAGCCCCTTAGGTCAGCCCCAGCATTTT. Encoded protein: CASSPLGQPQHF.

This clone was counted a single time. The chain joins TRBV5-1 to TRBJ2-7; D not resolved. This CDR3 region has 13 residues. The V gene's germline CDR1 is SGHRS and CDR2 YFSETQ. Deletions cut 2 bases from V and 4 bases from J, with 10 bases between. For the CDR3, the DNA is TGCGCCAGCAGCTTAGATTGGTTATACGAGCAGTACTTC. Protein sequence: CASSLDWLYEQYF.

This clone was counted once. V is TRBV18 and J is TRBJ1-3; D not resolved. The CDR3 runs 15 residues. V was trimmed by 2 bases and J by 0 bases, leaving 8 bases between them. The germline CDR1 and CDR2 sequences are KGHSH and LQKENI. The CDR3 region is CASSPFDYSGNTIYF. CDR3 nucleotides: TGTGCCAGCTCACCATTCGACTACTCTGGAAACACCATATATTTT. The full variable domain, its missing parts supplied by reference TRBV18 and TRBJ1-3, is NAGVMQNPRHLVRRRGQEARLRCSPMKGHSHVYWYRQLPEEGLKFMVYLQKENIIDESGMPKERFSAEFPKEGPSILRIQQVVRGDSAAYFCASSPFDYSGNTIYFGEGSWLTVV.

The chain combines TRBV13 with TRBJ2-5, with D unresolved. V lost 2 bases to trimming and J lost 5 bases, with 9 bases between them. The CDR3 consists of 13 residues. Germline CDR1 PRHDT, CDR2 FYEKMQ (reference sequence). Here the CDR3 reads CASSLSPRETQYF. CDR3 nucleotides: TGTGCCAGCAGCTTAAGCCCGAGGGAGACCCAGTACTTC.

This clone has only one observation. V gene TRBV6-6 combines with J gene TRBJ1-2; unclear D gene. Trimming cost V 0 bases and J 6 bases, with 8 bases left between them. The CDR3 consists of 13 residues. The germline V gene has CDR1 MNHNY and CDR2 SVGAGI (reference sequence). The CDR3 loop reads CASSYSMANGYTF. As DNA, the CDR3 is TGTGCCAGCAGTTACTCGATGGCAAATGGCTACACCTTC.